This T cell receptor (beta chain) was found in a study of radiotherapy plus CTLA-4 blockade in lung cancer. Study summary: There were objective responses in approximately 20% of patients, and 31% had disease control. Study results and limitations: Dynamics of early blood T cell clones, together with interferon-beta, were reportedly the best predictors of response.

Germline V gene data show CDR1 as GTSNPN and CDR2 as SVGIG (reference sequence). V lost 5 bases and J lost 2; bases outside the gene matches: 3. The CDR3 is 13 residues long. Assay: immunoSEQ multiplex PCR; the TCRdb copy retains only in-frame clones and omits some. The sample holds about 98,000 clones, approximately 78% seen once. This clone is a singleton in its sample. The antigen is unknown. The receptor was derived from a human donor with non-small cell lung cancer who had a partial response to radiotherapy plus ipilimumab. The genes are TRBV30 and TRBJ1-2; TRBD1 matches at 9 bases. Sequencing was performed on peripheral blood, taken from a patient treated with radiotherapy plus ipilimumab. The CDR3 bases are TGTGCCTGGGGGACAGGGCTAAACTATGGCTACACCTTC. Amino acid sequence: CAWGTGLNYGYTF.